The present T cell receptor (beta chain) was sequenced within a study of T-cell memory formation after mild COVID-19. As for the study in general: Clusters of TCRs were largely donor specific. Findings and caveats of the study: Clones which contracted sat mainly in CM and EM if CD4+, and in EMRA if CD8+.

To note about this clonotype: The antigen is unknown.

The junction had 8 bases not matched to a gene; V was cut back by 5 bases and J by 4 bases. The V gene's germline CDR1 is SQVTM and CDR2 ANQGSEA. The CDR3 contains 13 residues. 5'RACE primed at constant segments yielded TCR alpha and TCR beta cDNA libraries bearing sample barcodes and UMIs. Using its own MiXCR run on the 5' RACE reads, TCRdb lists one record per CDR3 protein. The sample consists of roughly 100,000 distinct CDR3 sequences, 9.5% to 15% of them appearing once. Input material: PBMCs or a T cell subset sorted from them (not recorded which). The rearrangement joins TRBV29-1 to TRBJ2-7; 7 nucleotides align to TRBD1. This clonotype was obtained from an adult woman who had mild COVID-19 (a few samples of this study predate the infection). Cell type and time point are not known. The CDR3 nucleotides are TGCAGCGTTACAGGACAGGAGAATTACGAGCAGTACTTC. Protein product: CSVTGQENYEQYF.